These 24 T cell receptor beta chains were sequenced from one sample in a study of CD8+CD57+ T cells in acquired aplastic anemia. CDR3 and TCR beta VDJ profiling relied on a genomic DNA template. MiXCR was run by TCRdb on the reads, yielding one entry per CDR3 protein. The repertoire includes some 47,000 distinct CDR3 sequences, 70% to 80% of them detected once, and around 36% sits in the top ten. Sequences were obtained from sorted CD4+, CD8+, or CD8+CD57+ T cells (not recorded which) from PBMCs. These receptors were obtained from a human donor in good health, serving as a control.

The chain joins TRBV9 to TRBJ2-7; TRBD1 matches at 7 bases. With V trimmed by 4 bases and J by 7 bases, 14 bases remained unmatched. The CDR3 loop spans 15 amino acids. The germline CDR1 and CDR2 sequences are SGDLS and YYNGEE. The chain's CDR3 is CASSPKTGTVWEQYF. The CDR3 DNA sequence: TGTGCCAGCAGCCCCAAGACCGGGACAGTTTGGGAGCAGTACTTC.

The rearrangement links TRBV7-2 to TRBJ2-5; D ambiguous. Trimming left V 1 base short and J 8 bases short, with 11 bases between. The germline CDR1 and CDR2 sequences are SGHTA and FQGNSA. The CDR3 contains 13 residues. The CDR3 here is CASSLVGQATQYF. CDR3 nucleotides: TGTGCCAGCAGCTTAGTAGGTCAAGCCACCCAGTACTTC.

A single count supports this clonotype. This chain uses TRBV7-9 with TRBJ2-5; 8 nucleotides align to TRBD1. The V gene end was trimmed by 5 bases and the J gene end by 2 bases; junction bases not matched to a gene: 7. Looked up from germline, CDR1 is SEHNR and CDR2 is FQNEAQ (reference sequence). The CDR3 totals 15 residues. This CDR3 reads CASSEDRTGQETQYF. The CDR3 coding sequence is TGTGCCAGCAGCGAAGACCGGACAGGGCAAGAGACCCAGTACTTC.

The chain employs TRBV2 and TRBJ2-7; D gene unclear. This CDR3 spans 10 amino acids. Germline V lookup: CDR1 SNHLY, CDR2 FYNNEI. V dropped 8 bases and J dropped 7 bases, with 9 bases sitting between them. In DNA form, the CDR3 reads TGTGCCAGCCGCCTTCTGGAGCAGTACGTC. Encoded protein: CASRLLEQYV.

The V call is TRBV7-3, the J call TRBJ2-5, with TRBD2 as a possible D gene (5 bases). V lost 2 bases to trimming and J lost 2 bases, with 12 bases between them. CDR1 is SGHTA, CDR2 FQGTGA, per germline. This CDR3 comprises 15 residues. CDR3 bases: TGTGCCAGCAGCTTATCAAACGGGGAACAAGAGACCCAGTACTTC. Encoded protein: CASSLSNGEQETQYF.

J is TRBJ1-6 and V is TRBV7-3; no reliable D call. Germline V gives CDR1 SGHTA, CDR2 FQGTGA. This CDR3 contains 14 residues. V was shortened by 1 base and J by 10 bases, with 11 bases between the two germline ends. The CDR3 DNA is TGTGCCAGCAGCTTAAGGGAGGGCGGATCACCCCTCCACTTT. Its protein product is CASSLREGGSPLHF.

This clonotype was counted only a few times. This chain links TRBV19 with TRBJ2-1, with TRBD2 matching 9 bases. This CDR3 contains 14 residues. Looked up from germline, CDR1 is LNHDA and CDR2 is SQIVND (reference sequence). With 5 bases clipped from V and 2 bases from J, the junction kept 1 base outside the gene matches. Written as DNA, the CDR3 is TGTGCCAGTAGTCCTAGCGGGGCCTACAATGAGCAGTTCTTC. Its translation: CASSPSGAYNEQFF.

V usage is TRBV15 and J usage is TRBJ1-4, with D possibly being TRBD1 (5 bases). V shed 3 bases and J shed 0 bases, with 14 bases lying between them. CDR3 length: 17 residues. Germline lookup yields CDR1 LNHNV and CDR2 YYDKDF (reference sequence). CDR3 in amino acids: CATSSEVGTSTNEKLFF. CDR3 coding DNA: TGTGCCACCAGCAGCGAAGTCGGGACTTCAACTAATGAAAAACTGTTTTTT. Together with reference TRBV15 and TRBJ1-4, the CDR3 gives the full variable domain: DAMVIQNPRYQVTQFGKPVTLSCSQTLNHNVMYWYQQKSSQAPKLLFHYYDKDFNNEADTPDNFQSRRPNTSFCFLDIRSPGLGDTAMYLCATSSEVGTSTNEKLFFGSGTQLSVL.

The rearrangement joins TRBV20-1 to TRBJ1-6; the D gene is possibly TRBD1 (6 bases). The CDR3 is 16 residues long. V was cut by 3 bases and J by 0 bases, with 12 bases left in between. CDR1 is DFQATT, CDR2 SNEGSKA, per germline (reference sequence). CDR3: CSAREGEGSYNSPLHF. As DNA, the CDR3 is TGCAGTGCTAGGGAGGGGGAGGGCTCCTATAATTCACCCCTCCACTTT.

V and J are TRBV29-1 and TRBJ2-5, with unresolved D. The CDR3 totals 10 residues. CDR1 and CDR2 from the germline V gene are SQVTM and ANQGSEA. The V end lost 0 bases, the J end lost 7 bases, and 3 bases lay between the germline ends. The chain's CDR3 is CSVEEGTQYF. CDR3 in DNA: TGCAGCGTTGAAGAAGGGACCCAGTACTTC.

The sample holds many counts of this clonotype. CDR3 loop: CASSEETGTGGNEQFF. CDR3 nucleotide sequence: TGTGCCAGCAGTGAAGAAACGGGGACGGGTGGGAATGAGCAGTTCTTC. The chain uses TRBV6-1 and TRBJ2-1; TRBD1 or TRBD2 may be the D gene (5 bases each). CDR1 is MNHNS and CDR2 is SASEGT in the germline V gene. V shed 1 base and J shed 7 bases, with 17 bases lying between them. This CDR3 is built from 16 residues.

This rearrangement joins TRBV29-1 to TRBJ2-3, with 7 bases identical to TRBD2. The germline gives CDR1 SQVTM, CDR2 ANQGSEA. Losses at the gene ends were 5 bases for V and 4 bases for J; bases not matched to a gene: 9. The CDR3 totals 14 residues. The CDR3 bases are TGCAGCGTTAAAACGGGGAGGGGCGCAGATACGCAGTATTTT. Translated: CSVKTGRGADTQYF.

The chain carries TRBV19 and TRBJ1-2, with TRBD1 matching 7 bases. The V gene end was trimmed by 2 bases and the J gene end by 0 bases; junction bases not matched to a gene: 3. The germline CDR1 and CDR2 sequences are LNHDA and SQIVND (reference sequence). The CDR3 length is 15 residues. The CDR3 DNA follows: TGTGCCAGTAGTATAACAGGGGTTGCTAACTATGGCTACACCTTC. Protein sequence: CASSITGVANYGYTF.

The rearrangement uses TRBV7-9 and TRBJ1-6; TRBD1 aligns across 9 bases. CDR3 length: 15 residues. Trimming cost V 4 bases and J 10 bases; bases outside gene matches: 8. Germline lookup yields CDR1 SEHNR and CDR2 FQNEAQ (reference sequence). CDR3 in amino acids: CASSSPDRGASPLHF. The CDR3 bases are TGTGCCAGCAGCTCGCCGGACAGGGGAGCCTCACCCCTCCACTTT.

The genes are TRBV7-8 and TRBJ2-7; TRBD1 agrees at 7 bases. Germline V gene data show CDR1 as SGHVS and CDR2 as FQNEAQ. This CDR3 contains 14 residues. V was pared by 1 base and J by 6 bases, with 6 bases of the junction left unmatched. The CDR3 region is CASSLEDRVSEQYF. The CDR3, as DNA: TGTGCCAGCAGCTTAGAAGACAGGGTCTCCGAGCAGTACTTC.

Note on this clonotype: A junction end diverges from the germline sequence, so it may reflect a read error. Here the CDR3 reads CASTEQGLGEQHF. Written as DNA, the CDR3 is TGTGCCAGCACGGAACAGGGCCTTGGCGAGCAGCACTTC. The chain carries TRBV2 and TRBJ2-7, with D possibly being TRBD1 (6 bases). CDR3 length: 13 amino acids. Germline-derived CDR1 and CDR2 are SNHLY and FYNNEI.

The V and J genes are TRBV2 and TRBJ1-4; the match to TRBD1 covers 7 bases. The CDR3 extends over 13 amino acids. The V segment lost 6 bases and the J segment 5 bases; nucleotides outside the gene matches: 3. Germline V lookup: CDR1 SNHLY, CDR2 FYNNEI. The CDR3 nucleotides are TGTGCCAGCAGCGGGACAGAGAATGAAAAACTGTTTTTT. It translates to CASSGTENEKLFF.

This chain's CDR3 is CASSRTGSLNYGYTF. DNA for the CDR3: TGTGCCAGCAGCCGCACAGGGAGCCTTAACTATGGCTACACCTTC. The chain has TRBV9 and TRBJ1-2, with a tentative D call TRBD1 (6 bases). Trimming removed 4 bases at V and 1 base at J, with 14 bases between. The CDR3 sequence is 15 residues long. CDR1 is SGDLS and CDR2 is YYNGEE in the germline V gene.

The sample holds one count of this clonotype. The rearrangement links TRBV11-2 to TRBJ2-7, with 9 bases that match TRBD1. Germline values: CDR1 SGHAT, CDR2 FQNNGV. V lost 5 bases, J lost 5 bases, and 10 bases stayed unmatched. The CDR3 totals 15 residues. The CDR3 bases are TGTGCCAGCAGCCTAAGGACAGGGGTTGGGAACGAGCAGTACTTC. Residues: CASSLRTGVGNEQYF.

This clonotype was observed a single time. The chain combines TRBV10-1 with TRBJ1-1; D possibly corresponds to TRBD1 (5 bases). This CDR3 is built from 16 residues. The germline gives CDR1 WNHNN, CDR2 SYGVQD (reference sequence). Trimming stripped 6 bases from V and 5 bases from J, with 22 bases between. DNA for the CDR3: TGCGCCAGCAGCCCCGACAGATACCGTTTGGGGACTGAAGCTTTCTTT. Translated: CASSPDRYRLGTEAFF.

The table lists this clonotype with many counts. This chain links TRBV28 with TRBJ2-3; D might be TRBD1 (5 bases). Trimming took 2 bases from V and 2 from J, leaving 8 bases between them. CDR1 MDHEN and CDR2 SYDVKM come from the germline V gene. This CDR3 contains 14 residues. CDR3 nucleotides: TGTGCCAGCAGTTTAGACAGTTACACAGATACGCAGTATTTT. It translates to CASSLDSYTDTQYF.

In nucleotides, the CDR3 is TGCAGTGCTAGGGGAACAGGTAACACTGAAGCTTTCTTT. Residues: CSARGTGNTEAFF. This rearrangement joins TRBV20-1 to TRBJ1-1; perhaps TRBD1 as D (5 bases). The CDR3 has 13 amino acids. CDR1 and CDR2 (germline): DFQATT, SNEGSKA (reference sequence). Trimming removed 3 bases from V and 2 bases from J, with 10 bases in between.

This clonotype was observed a few times. The chain combines TRBV15 with TRBJ2-7; the match to TRBD2 covers 7 bases. This CDR3 contains 13 residues. Germline assignment: CDR1 LNHNV and CDR2 YYDKDF (reference sequence). V was pared by 4 bases and J by 6 bases, with 6 bases of the junction left unmatched. The CDR3 sequence: CATSTGGIVEQYF. DNA of the CDR3: TGTGCCACCAGCACCGGGGGGATAGTCGAGCAGTACTTC.

The chain uses TRBV2 and TRBJ2-7; D remains unclear. Per the germline V gene, CDR1 is SNHLY and CDR2 is FYNNEI. The CDR3 is 13 residues long. V was trimmed by 4 bases and J by 3 bases, leaving 10 bases between them. CDR3 in amino acids: CASSGMRHYEQYF. The CDR3 nucleotides read TGTGCCAGCAGTGGGATGCGGCACTACGAGCAGTACTTC.